This TCR beta chain emerged from a study of shared clonotypes between healthy human individuals. Study-wide points: Against clonotypes common to all four donors, non-shared ones had lower generation probabilities. Of the naive CD4 clonotypes, around 4.8% were shared across a handful of donors.

CDR3 length equals 17 residues. Germline V gene data show CDR1 as MGHRA and CDR2 as YSYEKL. V shed 0 bases and J 6 bases; nucleotides not matched to a gene: 14. As to this clone: The target antigen is unknown.

The test was conducted at deep level. Here immunoSEQ multiplex PCR was the method, and the copy in TCRdb shows in-frame clones only, minus some. The repertoire has some 2,100,000 clones, just over 90% of them found once; the top ten carry under 2%. CD45RO-negative, CCR7-selected cells formed the naive CD8 fraction, which excluded terminally differentiated effector memory CD45RA+ cells. Sequencing input: naive CD8+ T cells from PBMCs. The sequence came from a man younger than 30 in good health. Some clones in this sample may be carry-over from other donors' samples. The chain joins TRBV4-1 to TRBJ2-7; TRBD2 aligns across 7 bases. The CDR3 region has the DNA TGCGCCAGCAGCCAAGATCGGGGAGGGTATGTCTTGGGCGAGCAGTACTTC. It is translated as CASSQDRGGYVLGEQYF.